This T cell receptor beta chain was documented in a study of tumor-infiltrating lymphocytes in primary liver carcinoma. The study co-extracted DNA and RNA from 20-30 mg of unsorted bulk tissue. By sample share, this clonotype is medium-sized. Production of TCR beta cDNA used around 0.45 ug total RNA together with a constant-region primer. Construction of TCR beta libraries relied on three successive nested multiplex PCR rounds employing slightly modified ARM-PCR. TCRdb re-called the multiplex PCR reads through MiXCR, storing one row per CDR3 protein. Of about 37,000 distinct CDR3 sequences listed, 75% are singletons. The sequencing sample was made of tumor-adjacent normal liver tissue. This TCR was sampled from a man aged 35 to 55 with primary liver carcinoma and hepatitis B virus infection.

CDR3 in DNA: TGCGCCAGCAGCCAAGATCTACCCTACGAGCAGTACTTC. It yields the protein CASSQDLPYEQYF. The chain is built from TRBV4-3 and TRBJ2-7; no firm D call. The V gene's germline CDR1 is LGHNA and CDR2 YSLEER. Deletions cut 0 bases from V and 2 bases from J, with 5 bases between. The CDR3 is made up of 13 amino acids.